This entry lists 20 T cell receptor beta chains sequenced from one sample in a study of T cells in Graves' hyperthyroidism and ophthalmopathy. The TCR beta CDR3 regions underwent amplification using RNA transcripts as the source. First-round RT-PCR of the TCR CDR3 relied on the HTBI primer set. MiXCR, run by TCRdb on the multiplex PCR reads, gives a single entry per CDR3 protein. The data contain almost 600,000 distinct CDR3 sequences, around 42% of them singletons. The sample consisted of peripheral blood or thyroid tissue (not recorded which). These receptors originate from a young woman with Graves' hyperthyroidism.

The chain uses TRBV30 and TRBJ1-6; D not resolved. Germline CDR1 is GTSNPN and CDR2 is SVGIG (reference sequence). The V end was cut by 1 base, the J end by 1 base, with 8 bases between. The length of the CDR3 is 15 residues. Here the CDR3 reads CAWSGDTSYNSPLHF. The CDR3 bases are TGTGCCTGGAGTGGAGACACATCCTATAATTCACCCCTCCACTTT. Filled out from reference TRBV30 and TRBJ1-6, the complete variable domain reads SQTIHQWPATLVQPVGSPLSLECTVEGTSNPNLYWYRQAAGRGLQLLFYSVGIGQISSEVPQNLSASRPQDRQFILSSKKLLLSDSGFYLCAWSGDTSYNSPLHFGNGTRLTVT.

In its sample, this clonotype was seen a few times. The chain is built from TRBV20-1 and TRBJ1-5; a possible D gene is TRBD1 (5 bases). The J call may not be correct, given that the DNA end is closer to TRBJ2-3. From germline, CDR1 is DFQATT and CDR2 SNEGSKA (reference sequence). CDR3 length equals 14 residues. The chain's CDR3 is CSARGQRSSDTQYF. CDR3 in DNA: TGCAGTGCTAGAGGACAGCGTTCATCAGATACGCAGTATTTT.

This clonotype showed up many times. The chain couples TRBV29-1 to TRBJ2-5, with D unresolved. Germline CDR1 SQVTM, CDR2 ANQGSEA. CDR3 length: 14 residues. Trimming left V 0 bases short and J 4 bases short, with 12 bases between. This chain's CDR3 is CSVEDYGVGETQYF. The DNA for the CDR3 is TGCAGCGTTGAAGATTATGGCGTGGGAGAGACCCAGTACTTC.

This clonotype was recorded many times. This CDR3 reads CASSLFPGLSTNEKLFF. CDR3 nucleotides: TGTGCCAGCAGCTTATTTCCAGGGCTGTCCACTAATGAAAAACTGTTTTTT. V and J are TRBV7-9 and TRBJ1-4; a possible D gene is TRBD1 (5 bases). The CDR3 is 17 residues long. The ends were cut back, 2 bases at V and 2 bases at J, with 15 bases in the middle. Germline values: CDR1 SEHNR, CDR2 FQNEAQ (reference sequence).

The chain uses TRBV29-1 and TRBJ2-7; tentatively, D is TRBD1 (6 bases). This CDR3 spans 13 amino acids. The ends were cut back, 6 bases at V and 0 bases at J, with 12 bases in the middle. From germline, CDR1 is SQVTM and CDR2 ANQGSEA. The CDR3 DNA sequence: TGCAGCGTCCTCGGACAGAGCTCCTACGAGCAGTACTTC. Its protein is CSVLGQSSYEQYF.

This clonotype was detected a few times. The chain carries TRBV2 and TRBJ2-2, with 9 bases matching TRBD1. Trimming at V came to 7 bases and at J to 3 bases, leaving 3 bases not matched to a gene. Per the germline V gene, CDR1 is SNHLY and CDR2 is FYNNEI. This CDR3 is 14 amino acids long. CDR3 protein: CASTGQGDTGELFF. The CDR3, as DNA: TGTGCCAGCACGGGACAGGGAGACACCGGGGAGCTGTTTTTT.

Turning to this clonotype: A much larger clone lies a single base off, so this may be a read error. The chain joins TRBV29-1 to TRBJ2-5; no reliable D call. The CDR3 length is 10 residues. Trimming cost V 5 bases and J 9 bases, with 10 bases left between them. Germline V gene lookup returns CDR1 SQVTM and CDR2 ANQGSEA. The CDR3 DNA reads TGCAGCGTTCGGTATGAGGCCCAGTACTTC. Protein product: CSVRYEAQYF.

V usage is TRBV9 and J usage is TRBJ2-7, with D possibly matching TRBD2 (6 bases). The V gene's germline CDR1 is SGDLS and CDR2 YYNGEE. Trimming took off 0 bases at V and 5 bases at J, with 18 bases between the two ends. There are 16 residues in the CDR3. CDR3 bases: TGTGCCAGCAGCGTAGAGGACTGGGCGGGATTCAACGAGCAGTACTTC. Encoded protein: CASSVEDWAGFNEQYF.

A note on this clonotype: At one boundary the junction diverges from the germline segment, which might be a read error. The chain links TRBV9 to TRBJ2-7; a possible D gene is TRBD2 (6 bases). The CDR3 is 12 residues long. Germline V gene data show CDR1 as SGDLS and CDR2 as YYNGEE. CDR3 region: CASSVETGVMDF. In DNA form, the CDR3 reads TGTGCCAGCAGCGTAGAGACGGGAGTAATGGACTTC.

The chain employs TRBV20-1 and TRBJ1-1; D is perhaps TRBD1 (6 bases). Trimming removed 0 bases from V and 3 bases from J, with 14 bases in between. The germline V gene has CDR1 DFQATT and CDR2 SNEGSKA (reference sequence). This CDR3 has 15 residues. The CDR3 loop is CSARDRGAGDTEAFF. CDR3 DNA: TGCAGTGCTAGAGACCGCGGGGCAGGGGACACTGAAGCTTTCTTT.

There are a few counts of this clonotype. This rearrangement joins TRBV24-1 to TRBJ2-3; 8 bases map to TRBD2. The germline V gene encodes CDR1 KGHDR and CDR2 SFDVKD. There are 18 residues in the CDR3. Germline trimming cut 3 bases from V and 2 bases from J; bases unmatched to any gene: 12. The CDR3 here is CATSDGTFSGTNTDTQYF. CDR3 coding DNA: TGTGCCACCAGTGATGGTACCTTTAGCGGGACTAACACAGATACGCAGTATTTT.

This clonotype has ten or more counts. V is TRBV20-1 and J is TRBJ1-1, with D hard to call. The CDR3 spans 12 residues. Germline V gene lookup returns CDR1 DFQATT and CDR2 SNEGSKA (reference sequence). Trimming took 0 bases from V and 6 from J, leaving 8 bases between them. For the CDR3, the DNA is TGCAGTGCTAGAGATCCTAGGTCTGAAGCTTTCTTT. This sequence encodes CSARDPRSEAFF.

This clonotype has a handful of counts. This chain joins TRBV2 and TRBJ1-4; no firm D call. This CDR3 spans 14 amino acids. Germline values: CDR1 SNHLY, CDR2 FYNNEI. The CDR3 DNA is TGTGCTAGAGATCTAGTGGAAACTAATGAAAAACTGTTTTTT. Its translation is CARDLVETNEKLFF.

This clonotype was observed many times. The chain couples TRBV27 to TRBJ1-1; D is uncertain. CDR1 and CDR2 (germline): MNHEY, SMNVEV (reference sequence). The V and J ends lost 3 bases and 1 base respectively, with 9 bases between them. This CDR3 is built from 14 residues. The CDR3 protein is CASSLVGSNTEAFF. DNA for the CDR3: TGTGCCAGCAGTTTGGTGGGATCGAACACTGAAGCTTTCTTT.

This clonotype has ten or more counts. The chain recombines TRBV5-4 with TRBJ1-1; maybe TRBD1 (6 bases). Looked up from germline, CDR1 is SGHNT and CDR2 is YYREEE (reference sequence). Deletions cut 7 bases from V and 0 bases from J, with 13 bases between. The CDR3 length is 14 residues. CDR3 residues: CASSDRFLNTEAFF. In DNA, the CDR3 is TGTGCCAGCTCTGACAGGTTCTTGAACACTGAAGCTTTCTTT.

As regards this clonotype: This could be a read error, since a much larger clone is one nucleotide away. The rearrangement uses TRBV4-1 and TRBJ2-6, with no clear D. The CDR3 sequence is 15 residues long. Per germline, CDR1 MGHRA and CDR2 YSYEKL. The CDR3 region has the DNA TGCGCCAGCAGCCACTTAGACTCTGGGGTCAACGTCCTGACTTTC. Residues: CASSHLDSGVNVLTF.

Remarks on this clonotype: At one end, the junction sequence differs from germline, possibly due to a read error. The chain couples TRBV11-2 to TRBJ2-7, with TRBD2 identical over 9 bases. The CDR3 contains 15 residues. Germline V gene sequence: CDR1 SGHAT, CDR2 FQNNGV. CDR3 sequence (DNA): TGCGCCAGCAGCCAAGATGCGGGAGGGACCTACGAGCAGTACTTC. Amino acid sequence: CASSQDAGGTYEQYF. The full variable domain, with the rest looked up from reference TRBV11-2 and TRBJ2-7, is EAGVAQSPRYKIIEKRQSVAFWCNPISGHATLYWYQQILGQGPKLLIQFQNNGVVDDSQLPKDRFSAERLKGVDSTLKIQPAKLEDSAVYLCASSQDAGGTYEQYFGPGTRLTVT.

The sample holds a few counts of this clonotype. The chain is built from TRBV7-3 and TRBJ1-6; 9 positions match TRBD1. The CDR3 has 15 residues. Per germline, CDR1 SGHTA and CDR2 FQGTGA. Unmatched junction bases numbered 6, after V lost 3 bases and J lost 9 bases. The CDR3 nucleotides are TGTGCCAGCAGCTTCGGGACAGGGACTTCTTCACCCCTCCACTTT. Its protein product is CASSFGTGTSSPLHF. Drawing the rest from reference TRBV7-3 and TRBJ1-6, the complete variable domain is GAGVSQTPSNKVTEKGKYVELRCDPISGHTALYWYRQSLGQGPEFLIYFQGTGAADDSGLPNDRFFAVRPEGSVSTLKIQRTERGDSAVYLCASSFGTGTSSPLHFGNGTRLTVT.

This clonotype was seen more than once but under ten times. The V call is TRBV4-1, the J call TRBJ2-7, with 7 bases fitting TRBD1. J lost 2 bases, V lost 1 base, and 8 bases had no gene match. Per the germline V gene, CDR1 is MGHRA and CDR2 is YSYEKL. CDR3 length: 16 residues. The chain's CDR3 is CASSQVSGTATYEQYF. CDR3 DNA sequence: TGCGCCAGCAGCCAAGTGTCCGGGACAGCAACCTACGAGCAGTACTTC.

A word on this clonotype: Here the CDR3 omits its conserved ending phenylalanine or tryptophan, so a read error is the likely source. It is unclear where the CDR3 begins or ends on the DNA, so no DNA is shown, and the CDR3 is as TCRdb lists it. The chain carries TRBV2 and TRBJ2-6; the D call in the table, TRBD1, was not verified against the DNA. Germline loops: CDR1 SNHLY, CDR2 FYNNEI. Counting both end residues, the CDR3 totals 9 amino acids. CDR3 region: CASSFTTGT.